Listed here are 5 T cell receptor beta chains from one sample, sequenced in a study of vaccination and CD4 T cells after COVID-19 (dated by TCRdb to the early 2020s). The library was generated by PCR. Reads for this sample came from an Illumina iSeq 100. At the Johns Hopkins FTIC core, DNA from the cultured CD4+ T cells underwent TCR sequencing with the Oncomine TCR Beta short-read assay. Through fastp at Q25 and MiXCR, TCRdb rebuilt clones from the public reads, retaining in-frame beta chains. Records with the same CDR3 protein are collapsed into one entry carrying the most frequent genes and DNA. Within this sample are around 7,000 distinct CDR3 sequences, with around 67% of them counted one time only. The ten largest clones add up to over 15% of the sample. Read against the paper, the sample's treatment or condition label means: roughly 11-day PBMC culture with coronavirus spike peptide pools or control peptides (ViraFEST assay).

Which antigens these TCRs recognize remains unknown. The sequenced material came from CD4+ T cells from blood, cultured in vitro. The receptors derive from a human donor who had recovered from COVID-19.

CDR3 in DNA: TGTGCCAGCAGCTTAGGTGCGGGAGGACAAGAGACCCAGTACTTC. Translated, it gives CASSLGAGGQETQYF. V and J are TRBV7-9 and TRBJ2-5, with 8 nucleotides matching TRBD2. The CDR3 length is 15 residues. From germline, CDR1 is SEHNR and CDR2 FQNEAQ (reference sequence). V was pared by 1 base and J by 2 bases, with 3 bases of the junction left unmatched.

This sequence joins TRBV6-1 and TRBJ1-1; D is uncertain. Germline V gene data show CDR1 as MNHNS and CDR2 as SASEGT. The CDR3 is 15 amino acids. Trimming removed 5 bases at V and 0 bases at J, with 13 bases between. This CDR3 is CASSPSRWMNTEAFF. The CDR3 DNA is TGTGCCAGCAGTCCCAGCAGGTGGATGAACACTGAAGCTTTCTTT.

The CDR3: CASSYRDSTYSNQPQHF. The CDR3 nucleotides read TGTGCCAGCAGCTACCGGGACAGCACATATAGCAATCAGCCCCAGCATTTT. The chain couples TRBV7-2 to TRBJ1-5; 7 nucleotides agree with TRBD1. CDR1 is SGHTA and CDR2 is FQGNSA in the germline V gene. V shed 4 bases, J shed 0 bases, and the junction held 9 bases outside the gene matches. This CDR3 is 17 amino acids long.

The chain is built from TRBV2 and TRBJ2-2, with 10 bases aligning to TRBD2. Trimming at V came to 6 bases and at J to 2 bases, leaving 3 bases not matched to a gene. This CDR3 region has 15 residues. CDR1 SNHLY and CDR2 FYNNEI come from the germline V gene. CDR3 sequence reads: CASRASGSNTGELFF. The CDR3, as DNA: TGTGCCAGCAGAGCTAGCGGGAGCAACACCGGGGAGCTGTTTTTT.

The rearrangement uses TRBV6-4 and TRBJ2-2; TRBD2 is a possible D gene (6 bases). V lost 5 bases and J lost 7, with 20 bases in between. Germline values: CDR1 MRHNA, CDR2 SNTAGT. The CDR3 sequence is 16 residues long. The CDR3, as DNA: TGTGCCAGCAGTAGGACGGGACTCCCGAAGGGCGGGGAGCTGTTTTTT. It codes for CASSRTGLPKGGELFF.